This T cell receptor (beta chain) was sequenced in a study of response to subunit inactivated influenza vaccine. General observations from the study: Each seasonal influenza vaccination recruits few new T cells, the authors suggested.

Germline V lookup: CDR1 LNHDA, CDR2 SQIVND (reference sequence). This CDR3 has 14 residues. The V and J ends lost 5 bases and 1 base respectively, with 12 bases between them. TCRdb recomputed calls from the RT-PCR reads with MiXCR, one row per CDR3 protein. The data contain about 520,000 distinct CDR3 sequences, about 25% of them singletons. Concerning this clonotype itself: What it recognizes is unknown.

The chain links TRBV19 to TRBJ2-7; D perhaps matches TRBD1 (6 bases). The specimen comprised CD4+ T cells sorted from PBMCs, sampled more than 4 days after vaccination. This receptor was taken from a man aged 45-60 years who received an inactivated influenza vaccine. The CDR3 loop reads CASSPYRESYEQYF. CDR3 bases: TGTGCCAGTAGTCCGTACAGGGAATCCTACGAGCAGTACTTC.